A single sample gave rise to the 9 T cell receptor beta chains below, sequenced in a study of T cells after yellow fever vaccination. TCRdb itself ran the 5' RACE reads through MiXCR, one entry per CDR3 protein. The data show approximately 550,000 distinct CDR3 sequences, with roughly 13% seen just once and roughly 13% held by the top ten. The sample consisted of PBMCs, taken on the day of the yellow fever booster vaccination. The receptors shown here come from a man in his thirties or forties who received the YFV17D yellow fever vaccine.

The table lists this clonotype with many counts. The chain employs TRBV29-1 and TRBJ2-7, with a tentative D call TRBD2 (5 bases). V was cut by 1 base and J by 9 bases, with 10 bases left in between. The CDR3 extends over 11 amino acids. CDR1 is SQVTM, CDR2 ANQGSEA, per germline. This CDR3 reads CSVEAREGQYF. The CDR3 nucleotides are TGCAGCGTTGAAGCCCGGGAAGGGCAGTACTTC.

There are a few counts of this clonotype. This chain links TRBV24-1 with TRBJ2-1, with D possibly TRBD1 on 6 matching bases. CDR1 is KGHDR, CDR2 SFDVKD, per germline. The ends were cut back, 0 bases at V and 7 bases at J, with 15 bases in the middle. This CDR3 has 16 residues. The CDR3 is CATSDLDQGRRNEQFF. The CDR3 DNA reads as TGTGCCACCAGTGATTTGGACCAGGGGCGTAGGAATGAGCAGTTCTTC.

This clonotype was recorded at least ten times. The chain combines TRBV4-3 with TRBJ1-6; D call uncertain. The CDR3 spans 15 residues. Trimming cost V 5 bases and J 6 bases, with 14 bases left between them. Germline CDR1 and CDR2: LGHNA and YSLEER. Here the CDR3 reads CASSSGLRINSPLHF. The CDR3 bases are TGCGCCAGCAGCTCCGGGCTCAGGATTAATTCACCCCTCCACTTT.

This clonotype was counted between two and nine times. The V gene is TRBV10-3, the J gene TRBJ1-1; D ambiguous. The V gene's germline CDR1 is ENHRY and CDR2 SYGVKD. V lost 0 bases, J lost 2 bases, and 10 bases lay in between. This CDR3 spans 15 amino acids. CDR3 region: CAISESPTVNTEAFF. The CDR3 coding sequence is TGTGCCATCAGTGAGTCCCCAACAGTCAACACTGAAGCTTTCTTT.

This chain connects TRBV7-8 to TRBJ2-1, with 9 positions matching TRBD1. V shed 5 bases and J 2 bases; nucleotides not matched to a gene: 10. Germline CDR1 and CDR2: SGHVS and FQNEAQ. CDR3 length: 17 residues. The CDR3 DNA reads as TGTGCCAGCAGCCCTAATTACCGGGACAGGGCCTACAATGAGCAGTTCTTC. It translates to CASSPNYRDRAYNEQFF.

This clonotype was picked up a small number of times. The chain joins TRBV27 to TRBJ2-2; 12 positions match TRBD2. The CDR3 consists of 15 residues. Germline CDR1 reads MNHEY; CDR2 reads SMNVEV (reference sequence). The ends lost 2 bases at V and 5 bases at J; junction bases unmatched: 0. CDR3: CASSLLAGGTGELFF. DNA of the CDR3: TGTGCCAGCAGTTTACTAGCGGGAGGGACCGGGGAGCTGTTTTTT.

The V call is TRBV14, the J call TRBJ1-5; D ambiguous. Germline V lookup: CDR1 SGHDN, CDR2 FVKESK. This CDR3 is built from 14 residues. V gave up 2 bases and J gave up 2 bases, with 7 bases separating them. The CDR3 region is CASSQSGRNQPQHF. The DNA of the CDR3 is TGTGCCAGCAGCCAAAGCGGGCGCAATCAGCCCCAGCATTTT. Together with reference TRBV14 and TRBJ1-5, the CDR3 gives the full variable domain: EAGVTQFPSHSVIEKGQTVTLRCDPISGHDNLYWYRRVMGKEIKFLLHFVKESKQDESGMPNNRFLAERTGGTYSTLKVQPAELEDSGVYFCASSQSGRNQPQHFGDGTRLSIL.

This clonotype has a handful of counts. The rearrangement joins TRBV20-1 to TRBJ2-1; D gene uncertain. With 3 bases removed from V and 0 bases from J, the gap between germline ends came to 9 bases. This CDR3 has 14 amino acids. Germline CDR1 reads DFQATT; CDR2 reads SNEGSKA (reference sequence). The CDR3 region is CSASIAVSYNEQFF. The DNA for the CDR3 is TGCAGTGCTAGCATAGCAGTCTCCTACAATGAGCAGTTCTTC.

Here the CDR3 DNA reads TGTGCCAGCAGTCGGACAGGGATGGTTGATGAGCAGTTCTTC. This sequence encodes CASSRTGMVDEQFF. The V gene is TRBV12-3 or TRBV12-4, the J gene TRBJ2-1; the match to TRBD1 covers 8 bases. After removal of 5 bases from V and 8 bases from J, the junction contained 8 bases not matched to a gene. The CDR3 totals 14 residues.